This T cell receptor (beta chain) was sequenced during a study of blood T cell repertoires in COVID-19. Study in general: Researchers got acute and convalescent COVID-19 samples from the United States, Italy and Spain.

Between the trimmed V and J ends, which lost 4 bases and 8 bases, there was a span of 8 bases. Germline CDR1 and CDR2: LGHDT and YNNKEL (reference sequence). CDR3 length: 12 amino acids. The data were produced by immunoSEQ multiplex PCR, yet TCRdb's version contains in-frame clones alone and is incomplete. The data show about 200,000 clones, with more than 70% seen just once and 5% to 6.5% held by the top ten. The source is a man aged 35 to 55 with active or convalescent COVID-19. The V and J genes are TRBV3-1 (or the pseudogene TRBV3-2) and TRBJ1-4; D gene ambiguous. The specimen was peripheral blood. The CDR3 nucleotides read TGTGCCAGCAGCCGAGGTCGAGAAAAACTGTTTTTT. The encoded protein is CASSRGREKLFF.